These 32 T cell receptor beta chains share one sample of origin, sequenced in a study of T-cell reconstitution after alpha-beta-depleted transplantation in children. Whole-study findings and limits: At around two months after transplant, the alpha-beta T cells were reportedly derived from several hundred expanded clones that came from non-depleted graft cells.

Unique molecular identifiers were incorporated when the TCRbeta library was constructed. MiXCR, applied by TCRdb to the PCR reads, yields one record per CDR3 protein. The sample includes fewer than 35,000 distinct CDR3 sequences, roughly 6.5% of them seen just once. Their antigen targets remain unknown. The sample in question was peripheral blood, obtained 60 days after TCRalphabeta/CD19-depleted stem cell transplant. Receptors originate from a child less than two years old who had a stem cell transplant for acute myeloid leukemia, so the T cells may come from the graft donor.

This clonotype has ten or more counts. This rearrangement joins TRBV27 to TRBJ2-3, with a tentative D call TRBD1 (6 bases). V was clipped by 3 bases and J by 8 bases, with 18 bases between them. CDR3 length: 15 amino acids. CDR1 MNHEY and CDR2 SMNVEV come from the germline V gene (reference sequence). The CDR3 loop is CASSFLPTGNGTQYF. The DNA for the CDR3 is TGTGCCAGCAGTTTCCTACCGACAGGCAACGGTACGCAGTATTTT.

At least ten counts were recorded for this clonotype. The chain combines TRBV13 with TRBJ1-1, with 7 bases aligning to TRBD1. Germline CDR1 and CDR2: PRHDT and FYEKMQ (reference sequence). The length of the CDR3 is 15 residues. The trim removed 3 bases at V and 8 bases at J, leaving 12 bases unmatched. The CDR3 coding sequence is TGTGCCAGCAGCTTCGACAGGGAGCGATTTAAGGAAGCTTTCTTT. Translation: CASSFDRERFKEAFF.

The sample holds many counts of this clonotype. The rearrangement joins TRBV5-1 to TRBJ2-1; 9 nucleotides match TRBD1. Trimming at V came to 4 bases and at J to 3 bases, leaving 5 bases not matched to a gene. The CDR3 is made up of 15 amino acids. Germline V gene sequence: CDR1 SGHRS, CDR2 YFSETQ. The CDR3 loop reads CASSTGTGRYNEQFF. CDR3 in DNA: TGCGCCAGCAGCACCGGGACAGGGCGCTACAATGAGCAGTTCTTC.

This clonotype was detected ten times or more. The V call is TRBV7-9, the J call TRBJ2-5, with a weak D call TRBD2 (6 bases). Germline lookup yields CDR1 SEHNR and CDR2 FQNEAQ (reference sequence). The CDR3 runs to 15 residues. Trimming stripped 1 base from V and 2 bases from J, with 11 bases between. The CDR3 DNA sequence: TGTGCCAGCAGCTTAGGGTCTAGCGATCAAGAGACCCAGTACTTC. Translating it yields CASSLGSSDQETQYF.

The genes are TRBV13 and TRBJ2-1; the D call may be TRBD1 or TRBD2 (5 bases each). The CDR3 length is 18 residues. CDR1 and CDR2 from the germline V gene are PRHDT and FYEKMQ (reference sequence). The germline V and J ends were trimmed by 9 bases and 4 bases, with 28 bases remaining between them. CDR3 sequence (DNA): TGTGCCAGGGGCCTTCACGGGACCTCTAGCAGCCCTTACAATGAGCAGTTCTTC. Translating it yields CARGLHGTSSSPYNEQFF.

This clonotype was seen many times. The chain employs TRBV7-3 and TRBJ2-2; no clear D. Germline V lookup: CDR1 SGHTA, CDR2 FQGTGA. Deletions cut 2 bases from V and 2 bases from J, with 12 bases between. The CDR3 has 16 amino acids. CDR3 nucleotides: TGTGCCAGCAGCTTAGCGGCCTCAGTCAACACCGGGGAGCTGTTTTTT. Amino acids: CASSLAASVNTGELFF.

This clonotype appeared many times. This chain links TRBV6-1 with TRBJ2-7, with no clear D. The CDR3 runs 13 residues. Germline CDR1 is MNHNS and CDR2 is SASEGT. V was shortened by 7 bases and J by 3 bases, with 13 bases between the two germline ends. CDR3 DNA sequence: TGTGCCAGCATTGGTCCGTGGGGCTACGAGCAGTACTTC. It codes for CASIGPWGYEQYF.

The table lists this clonotype with many counts. The chain joins TRBV7-3 to TRBJ2-1, with TRBD2 matching 7 bases. The V segment lost 5 bases and the J segment 14 bases; nucleotides outside the gene matches: 9. The CDR3 runs 12 residues. Germline V lookup: CDR1 SGHTA, CDR2 FQGTGA. The CDR3 protein is CASSPTGGRKFF. CDR3 coding DNA: TGTGCCAGCAGCCCTACCGGGGGGAGGAAGTTCTTC.

This clonotype was counted at least ten times. V and J are TRBV7-2 and TRBJ2-1, with 14 positions matching TRBD2. Trimming removed 0 bases from V and 7 bases from J; junction bases left unmatched: 5. Germline-derived CDR1 and CDR2 are SGHTA and FQGNSA. The CDR3 contains 17 residues. The CDR3 loop is CASSLAPGLAGGNEQFF. In DNA form, the CDR3 reads TGTGCCAGCAGCTTAGCCCCAGGACTAGCGGGGGGAAATGAGCAGTTCTTC.

This clonotype was detected many times. This chain uses TRBV5-1 with TRBJ2-7, with 8 positions matching TRBD1. The CDR3 has 14 amino acids. Trimming at V came to 1 base and at J to 5 bases, leaving 5 bases not matched to a gene. CDR1 SGHRS and CDR2 YFSETQ come from the germline V gene. Here the CDR3 DNA reads TGCGCCAGCAGCTTGACAGGGGGTAACCACGAGCAGTACTTC. The encoded protein is CASSLTGGNHEQYF. The full variable domain, rest sourced from reference TRBV5-1 and TRBJ2-7, is KAGVTQTPRYLIKTRGQQVTLSCSPISGHRSVSWYQQTPGQGLQFLFEYFSETQRNKGNFPGRFSGRQFSNSRSEMNVSTLELGDSALYLCASSLTGGNHEQYFGPGTRLTVT.

This clonotype was recorded at least ten times. The V gene is TRBV9, the J gene TRBJ2-7, with 7 bases aligning to TRBD1. Germline assignment: CDR1 SGDLS and CDR2 YYNGEE. The CDR3 totals 15 residues. Trimming at V came to 3 bases and at J to 5 bases, leaving 11 bases not matched to a gene. The CDR3 coding sequence is TGTGCCAGCAGCGCATCCGGGACAGCCGGCAACGAGCAGTACTTC. It translates to CASSASGTAGNEQYF. Filled out from reference TRBV9 and TRBJ2-7, the complete variable domain reads DSGVTQTPKHLITATGQRVTLRCSPRSGDLSVYWYQQSLDQGLQFLIQYYNGEERAKGNILERFSAQQFPDLHSELNLSSLELGDSALYFCASSASGTAGNEQYFGPGTRLTVT.

This clonotype was observed many times. The CDR3 spells CASSSSAGYQPQHF. CDR3 nucleotide sequence: TGTGCCAGCAGCTCTTCAGCCGGATATCAGCCCCAGCATTTT. The V call is TRBV7-9, the J call TRBJ1-5; D is undetermined. Germline V gene data show CDR1 as SEHNR and CDR2 as FQNEAQ (reference sequence). CDR3 length: 14 amino acids. V lost 4 bases to trimming and J lost 5 bases, with 12 bases between them. The whole variable domain, filled in from reference TRBV7-9 and TRBJ1-5, reads DTGVSQNPRHKITKRGQNVTFRCDPISEHNRLYWYRQTLGQGPEFLTYFQNEAQLEKSRLLSDRFSAERPKGSFSTLEIQRTEQGDSAMYLCASSSSAGYQPQHFGDGTRLSIL.

This clonotype was seen many times. The chain carries TRBV9 and TRBJ2-7; 9 positions agree with TRBD1. From germline, CDR1 is SGDLS and CDR2 YYNGEE. With V trimmed by 5 bases and J by 4 bases, 10 bases remained unmatched. The CDR3 totals 15 residues. For the CDR3, the DNA is TGTGCCAGCAGTTCCACAGGGGGCACTTGGTACGAGCAGTACTTC. This translates into CASSSTGGTWYEQYF.

In this sample, this clonotype turned up many times. The chain combines TRBV28 with TRBJ2-2; no definite D call. This CDR3 is built from 16 residues. With 3 bases removed from V and 2 bases from J, the gap between germline ends came to 13 bases. Germline lookup yields CDR1 MDHEN and CDR2 SYDVKM. Here the CDR3 reads CASSFRTRSNTGELFF. The CDR3 DNA reads TGTGCCAGCAGTTTCCGGACGAGGTCCAACACCGGGGAGCTGTTTTTT.

Ten or more counts support this clonotype. The chain combines TRBV5-6 with TRBJ1-1; D is ambiguous. This CDR3 contains 16 residues. Germline V gene data show CDR1 as SGHDT and CDR2 as YYEEEE. Trimming took 1 base from V and 6 from J, leaving 19 bases between them. DNA for the CDR3: TGTGCCAGCAGCTTGCCCCGCCCGGCCGGCGACTCTGAAGCTTTCTTT. Amino acid sequence: CASSLPRPAGDSEAFF.

As regards this clonotype: It may be a read error: a sequence one base away is much more abundant. V and J are TRBV12-3 or TRBV12-4 and TRBJ2-4, with TRBD2 matching over 16 bases. The length of the CDR3 is 18 residues. V gave up 8 bases and J gave up 0 bases; unmatched junction bases: 7. Here the CDR3 reads CASCRGLAGGLAKNIQYF. CDR3 DNA: TGTGCCAGCTGTAGGGGACTAGCGGGAGGGCTAGCCAAAAACATTCAGTACTTC.

This clonotype was seen repeatedly, ten times or more. The gene calls are TRBV20-1 and TRBJ2-2; 7 bases line up with TRBD1. The CDR3 is made up of 15 amino acids. Germline CDR1 and CDR2: DFQATT and SNEGSKA (reference sequence). The junction had 10 bases not matched to a gene; V was cut back by 5 bases and J by 4 bases. The CDR3 DNA sequence: TGCAGTGCTGGACGACAGGGAAAAGGCACCGGGGAGCTGTTTTTT. It translates to CSAGRQGKGTGELFF.

The CDR3 nucleotides are TGTGCCAGCAGCTTAGATCGGCTCAGGGTTCAAGAGACCCAGTACTTC. It codes for CASSLDRLRVQETQYF. The chain links TRBV11-2 to TRBJ2-5; TRBD1 might be the D (5 bases). The germline V and J ends were trimmed by 0 bases and 2 bases, with 13 bases remaining between them. This CDR3 spans 16 amino acids. Looked up from germline, CDR1 is SGHAT and CDR2 is FQNNGV.

Points on this clonotype: A much larger clone lies a single base off, so this may be a read error. The chain has TRBV6-2 or TRBV6-3 and TRBJ2-5, with a possible D match to TRBD1 (6 bases). Germline CDR1 reads MNHEY; CDR2 reads SVGEGT. The CDR3 totals 14 residues. The CDR3 sequence: CASSLFRGPEIQYF. The DNA for the CDR3 is TGTGCCAGCAGCCTGTTCAGGGGTCCAGAGATCCAGTACTTC.

At least ten counts were recorded for this clonotype. The J gene is TRBJ2-2, the V gene TRBV9; 9 bases align to TRBD1. The CDR3 sequence is 17 residues long. V shed 3 bases and J 2 bases; nucleotides not matched to a gene: 8. Germline V gene lookup returns CDR1 SGDLS and CDR2 YYNGEE. The CDR3 nucleotides read TGTGCCAGCAGCGGACCGCGGACAGGGGTAAACACCGGGGAGCTGTTTTTT. Its protein is CASSGPRTGVNTGELFF.

This clonotype was counted at least ten times. The V call is TRBV12-3 or TRBV12-4, the J call TRBJ2-1; 8 positions agree with TRBD1. CDR3 length equals 15 residues. J lost 2 bases, V lost 5 bases, and 5 bases had no gene match. CDR3 sequence reads: CASSPGQGPYNEQFF. In DNA, the CDR3 is TGTGCCAGCAGTCCTGGACAGGGCCCCTACAATGAGCAGTTCTTC.

Within the sample, this clonotype is large (0.1 to 1%). The genes are TRBV6-2 or TRBV6-3 and TRBJ2-7; D ambiguous. The CDR3 contains 12 residues. Looked up from germline, CDR1 is MNHEY and CDR2 is SVGEGT. Between the trimmed V and J ends, which lost 2 bases and 3 bases, there was a span of 5 bases. CDR3 sequence reads: CASSYNFYEQYF. The CDR3 nucleotides are TGTGCCAGCAGTTACAACTTCTACGAGCAGTACTTC.

Ten or more counts support this clonotype. This chain connects TRBV12-3 or TRBV12-4 to TRBJ2-2; 7 bases line up with TRBD2. Trimming at V came to 6 bases and at J to 11 bases, leaving 6 bases not matched to a gene. The CDR3 loop spans 12 amino acids. The CDR3 nucleotides are TGTGCCAGCAGCCGGGGAGGGCGCGAGCTGTTTTTT. Its protein is CASSRGGRELFF.

This clonotype was observed at least ten times. The V call is TRBV12-3 or TRBV12-4, the J call TRBJ2-3; D is ambiguous. V was cut by 5 bases and J by 5 bases, with 14 bases left in between. The CDR3 totals 14 residues. The CDR3 region is CASSPRGPGDTQYF. CDR3 nucleotides: TGTGCCAGCAGTCCTCGCGGCCCAGGAGATACGCAGTATTTT.

The chain recombines TRBV30 with TRBJ1-1; D unresolved. V lost 0 bases to trimming and J lost 6 bases, with 14 bases between them. Looked up from germline, CDR1 is GTSNPN and CDR2 is SVGIG (reference sequence). CDR3 length: 14 residues. The CDR3 DNA sequence: TGTGCCTGGAGTGTACGTAAGGGAACCTCTGAAGCTTTCTTT. Translating it yields CAWSVRKGTSEAFF. Looking up the rest from reference TRBV30 and TRBJ1-1 gives the full variable domain: SQTIHQWPATLVQPVGSPLSLECTVEGTSNPNLYWYRQAAGRGLQLLFYSVGIGQISSEVPQNLSASRPQDRQFILSSKKLLLSDSGFYLCAWSVRKGTSEAFFGQGTRLTVV.

This clonotype showed up just a few times. The CDR3 here is CASSLRGAIGELFF. CDR3 sequence (DNA): TGCGCCAGCAGCTTGCGTGGGGCGATCGGGGAGCTGTTTTTT. This sequence joins TRBV5-1 and TRBJ2-2; perhaps TRBD1 as D (5 bases). The germline V and J ends were trimmed by 1 base and 7 bases, with 11 bases remaining between them. CDR1 SGHRS and CDR2 YFSETQ come from the germline V gene. The CDR3 extends over 14 amino acids.

This clonotype was seen many times. V usage is TRBV12-3 or TRBV12-4 and J usage is TRBJ2-1, with 8 bases that match TRBD2. Trimming removed 2 bases from V and 5 bases from J; junction bases left unmatched: 5. The CDR3 totals 15 residues. The CDR3 sequence: CASSLTGGPHNEQFF. CDR3 nucleotide sequence: TGTGCCAGCAGTTTAACGGGAGGGCCACACAATGAGCAGTTCTTC.

This clonotype appeared many times. V usage is TRBV29-1 and J usage is TRBJ1-2, with a tentative D call TRBD1 (5 bases). Deletions cut 1 base from V and 4 bases from J, with 13 bases between. CDR1 and CDR2 (germline): SQVTM, ANQGSEA. CDR3 length: 14 residues. This CDR3 reads CSVEGGKEGYGYTF. The CDR3, as DNA: TGCAGCGTTGAAGGGGGGAAGGAGGGCTATGGCTACACCTTC.

This clonotype was seen many times. This chain connects TRBV7-6 to TRBJ2-1, with D perhaps matching TRBD1 or TRBD2 (6 bases each). Per germline, CDR1 SGHVS and CDR2 FNYEAQ. V was trimmed by 1 base and J by 9 bases, leaving 13 bases between them. The CDR3 extends over 14 amino acids. For the CDR3, the DNA is TGTGCCAGCAGCTTAGGTTTAGGGGGGAGTGAGCAGTTCTTC. Encoded protein: CASSLGLGGSEQFF.

There are many counts of this clonotype. The gene calls are TRBV20-1 and TRBJ2-3; 16 bases match TRBD2. Unmatched junction bases numbered 12, after V lost 4 bases and J lost 2 bases. Germline CDR1 reads DFQATT; CDR2 reads SNEGSKA (reference sequence). This CDR3 has 19 residues. In DNA, the CDR3 is TGCAGTGCTATTTTCTTTCCGGGACTAGCGGGGGGGGTCACAGATACGCAGTATTTT. It yields the protein CSAIFFPGLAGGVTDTQYF.

In this sample, this clonotype turned up many times. CDR3 sequence reads: CASSPQDRGYEQYF. In DNA form, the CDR3 reads TGTGCCAGCAGCCCTCAGGACAGGGGGTACGAGCAGTACTTC. This chain joins TRBV9 and TRBJ2-7; the match to TRBD1 covers 10 bases. This CDR3 has 14 residues. J was trimmed by 4 bases and V by 4 bases; bases with no gene match: 5. From germline, CDR1 is SGDLS and CDR2 YYNGEE.

This clonotype appeared many times. The chain uses TRBV4-3 and TRBJ1-1; D is ambiguous. V shed 0 bases and J shed 1 base, with 15 bases lying between them. This CDR3 contains 17 residues. CDR1 is LGHNA and CDR2 is YSLEER in the germline V gene. The CDR3 region has the DNA TGCGCCAGCAGCCAAGATCCCCTTGGCATTGAGAACACTGAAGCTTTCTTT. The encoded protein is CASSQDPLGIENTEAFF.